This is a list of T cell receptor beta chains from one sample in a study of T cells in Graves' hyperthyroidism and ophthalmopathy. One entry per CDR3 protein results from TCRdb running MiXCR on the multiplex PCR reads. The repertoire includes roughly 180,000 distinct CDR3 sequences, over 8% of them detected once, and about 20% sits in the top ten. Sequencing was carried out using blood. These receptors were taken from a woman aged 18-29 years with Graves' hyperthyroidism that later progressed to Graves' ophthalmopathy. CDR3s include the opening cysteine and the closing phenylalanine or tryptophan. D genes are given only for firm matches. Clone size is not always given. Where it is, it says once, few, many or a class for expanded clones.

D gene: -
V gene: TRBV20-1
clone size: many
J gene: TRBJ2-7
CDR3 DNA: TGCAGTGCTAGGCCGGGTGGGCCGACCTACGAGCAGTACTTC
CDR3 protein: CSARPGGPTYEQYF

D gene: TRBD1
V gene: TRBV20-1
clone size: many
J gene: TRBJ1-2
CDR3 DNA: TGCAGTGCTAGATTTACTGGGGAAGGACAGGCAGATGGCTACACCTTC
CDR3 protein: CSARFTGEGQADGYTF

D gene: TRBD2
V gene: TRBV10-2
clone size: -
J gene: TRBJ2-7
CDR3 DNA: TGCGCCAGCAGCCCGACTAGCGGGAGTCACCACGAGCAGTACTTC
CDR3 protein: CASSPTSGSHHEQYF

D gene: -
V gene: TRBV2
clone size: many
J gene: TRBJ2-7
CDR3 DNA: TGTGCAGCACGTCGGGGGACCCACGAGCAGTACTTC
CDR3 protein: CAARRGTHEQYF

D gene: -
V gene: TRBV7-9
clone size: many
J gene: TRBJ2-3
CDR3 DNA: TGTGCCAGCAGCGCCGGGGAGGTTACGCAGTATTTT
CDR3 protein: CASSAGEVTQYF

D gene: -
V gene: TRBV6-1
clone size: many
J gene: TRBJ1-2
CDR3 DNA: TGTGCCAGCAGTGAAGCGCTTCGGACGCCTATAACCCGCTATGGCTACACCTTC
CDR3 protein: CASSEALRTPITRYGYTF

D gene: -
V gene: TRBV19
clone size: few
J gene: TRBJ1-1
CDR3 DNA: TGTGCCAGTAGTATAGGTTCAAGGGGCACTGAAGCTTTCTTT
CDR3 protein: CASSIGSRGTEAFF

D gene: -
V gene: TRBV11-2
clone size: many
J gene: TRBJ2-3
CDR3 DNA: TGTGCCAGCAGCTGGGGTAATACGCAGTATTTT
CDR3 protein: CASSWGNTQYF

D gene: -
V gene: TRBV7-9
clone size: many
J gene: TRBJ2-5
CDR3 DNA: TGTGCCAGCAGCTTGGGGGGGCCAGGAGCGGGACTTAAAGAGACCCAGTACTTC
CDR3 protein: CASSLGGPGAGLKETQYF

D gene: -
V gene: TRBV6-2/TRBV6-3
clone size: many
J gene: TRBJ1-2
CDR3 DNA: TGTGCCAGCAGTTTGACATTTAACTATGGCTACACCTTC
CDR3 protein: CASSLTFNYGYTF

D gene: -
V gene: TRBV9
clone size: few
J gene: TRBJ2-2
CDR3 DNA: TGTGCCAGCAGTACCGGTGGTAACACCGGGGAGCTGTTTTTT
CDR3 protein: CASSTGGNTGELFF

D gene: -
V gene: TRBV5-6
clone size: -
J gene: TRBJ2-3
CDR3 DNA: TGTGCCAGCAGTATAACGCCTAGGGATACGCCGTATTTT
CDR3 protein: CASSITPRDTPYF

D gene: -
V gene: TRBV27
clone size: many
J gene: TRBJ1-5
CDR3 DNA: TGTGCCAGCAGTTTGTGGTCCGCGGATCATCAGCCCCAGCATTTT
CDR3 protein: CASSLWSADHQPQHF

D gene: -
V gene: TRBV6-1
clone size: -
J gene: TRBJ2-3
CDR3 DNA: TGTGCCAGCAGGAGGAACGGGCCGACAGATACGCAGTATTTT
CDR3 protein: CASRRNGPTDTQYF

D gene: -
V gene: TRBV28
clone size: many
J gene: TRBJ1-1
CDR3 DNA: TGTGCCAGCAGGGGCGCAGGCCCCACTGAAGCTTTCTTT
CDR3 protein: CASRGAGPTEAFF

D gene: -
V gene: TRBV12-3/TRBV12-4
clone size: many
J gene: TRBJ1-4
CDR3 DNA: TGTGCCAGCAGTTTAGGTGAAAGAGCAACTAATGAAAAACTGTTTTTT
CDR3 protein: CASSLGERATNEKLFF

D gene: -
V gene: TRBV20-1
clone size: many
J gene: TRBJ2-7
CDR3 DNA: TGCAGTGCTAGAGAGCAGAGCCTGGAGCAGTACTTC
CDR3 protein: CSAREQSLEQYF

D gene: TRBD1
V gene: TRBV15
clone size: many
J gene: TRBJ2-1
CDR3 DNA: TGTGCCACCAGCAGAGAAGCAGGGGGCTATGAGCAGTTCTTC
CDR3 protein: CATSREAGGYEQFF

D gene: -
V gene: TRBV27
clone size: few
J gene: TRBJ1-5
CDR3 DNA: TGTGCCAGCAGTTTAGTAGGCAGTAGCTATCAGCCCCAGCATTTT
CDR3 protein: CASSLVGSSYQPQHF

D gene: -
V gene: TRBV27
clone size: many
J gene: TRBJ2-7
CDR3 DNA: TGTGCCAGCAGTTTATCCAGGGGGGGATACGAGCAGTACTTC
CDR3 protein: CASSLSRGGYEQYF

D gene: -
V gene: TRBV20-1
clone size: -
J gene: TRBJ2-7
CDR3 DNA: TGCAGTGCTAGAGATGGAGCGAATGACTACGAGCAGTACTTC
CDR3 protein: CSARDGANDYEQYF

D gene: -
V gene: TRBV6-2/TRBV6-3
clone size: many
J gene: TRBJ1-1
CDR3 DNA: TGTGCCAGCAGTTACTCGTTAGGGGTGGTAGTCGCTGAAGCTTTCTTT
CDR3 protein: CASSYSLGVVVAEAFF

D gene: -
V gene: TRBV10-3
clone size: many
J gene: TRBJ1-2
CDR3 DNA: TGTGCCATCAGTGAGGGAACCGGGACCTATGGCTACACCTTC
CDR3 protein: CAISEGTGTYGYTF

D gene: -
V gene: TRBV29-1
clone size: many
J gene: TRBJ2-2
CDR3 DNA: TGCAGCGTTGAACAGGGAGGTGTCAGGGAGCTGTTTTTT
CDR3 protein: CSVEQGGVRELFF

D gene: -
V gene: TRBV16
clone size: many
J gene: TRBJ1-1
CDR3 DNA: TGTGCCAGCAGCCCGACAGTCATGAACACTGAAGCTTTCTTT
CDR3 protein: CASSPTVMNTEAFF

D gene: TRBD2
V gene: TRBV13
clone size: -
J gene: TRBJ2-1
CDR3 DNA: TGTGCCAGCAGCCCCGGGGCGGGGGGGTCCTACAATGAGCAGTTCTTC
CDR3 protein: CASSPGAGGSYNEQFF

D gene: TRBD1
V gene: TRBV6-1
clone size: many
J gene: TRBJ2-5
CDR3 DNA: TGTGCCAGCAGACGGACAGGGTCATACCAAGAGACCCAGTACTTC
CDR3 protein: CASRRTGSYQETQYF